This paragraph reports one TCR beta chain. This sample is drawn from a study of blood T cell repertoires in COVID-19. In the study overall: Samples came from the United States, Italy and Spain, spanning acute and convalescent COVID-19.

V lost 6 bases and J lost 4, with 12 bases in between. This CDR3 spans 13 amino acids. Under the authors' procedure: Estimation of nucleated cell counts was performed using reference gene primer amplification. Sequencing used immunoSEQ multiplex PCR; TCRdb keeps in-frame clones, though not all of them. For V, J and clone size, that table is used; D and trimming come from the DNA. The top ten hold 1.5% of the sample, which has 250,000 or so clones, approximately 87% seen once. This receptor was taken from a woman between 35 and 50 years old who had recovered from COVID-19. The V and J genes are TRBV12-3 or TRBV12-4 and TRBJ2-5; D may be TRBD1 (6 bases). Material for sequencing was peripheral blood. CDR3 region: CASRRQERETQYF. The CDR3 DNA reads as TGTGCCAGCAGACGACAGGAGCGAGAGACCCAGTACTTC.